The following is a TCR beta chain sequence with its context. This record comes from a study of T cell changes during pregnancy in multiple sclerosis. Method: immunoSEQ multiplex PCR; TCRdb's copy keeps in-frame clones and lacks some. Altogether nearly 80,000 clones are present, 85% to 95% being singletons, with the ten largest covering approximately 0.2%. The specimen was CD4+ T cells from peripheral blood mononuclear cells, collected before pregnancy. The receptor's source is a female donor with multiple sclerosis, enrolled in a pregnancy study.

The CDR3 is CASSKYRDSSYEQYF. The CDR3 nucleotides read TGTGCCAGCAGTAAATACCGGGACAGCTCCTACGAGCAGTACTTC. V and J are TRBV7-6 and TRBJ2-7, with 7 positions matching TRBD1. The V segment lost 6 bases and the J segment 0 bases; nucleotides outside the gene matches: 8. CDR1 is SGHVS and CDR2 is FNYEAQ in the germline V gene. The CDR3 spans 15 residues.